The 30 T cell receptor beta chains below come from one sample, sequenced in a study of T cell changes during pregnancy in multiple sclerosis. Sequencing used immunoSEQ multiplex PCR; TCRdb keeps in-frame clones, though not all of them. The data contain more than 80,000 clones, 85% to 95% of them singletons. The material sequenced was peripheral blood, taken after pregnancy. These receptors came from a female donor with multiple sclerosis, enrolled in a pregnancy study.

This clone is a singleton in its sample. The rearrangement uses TRBV5-5 and TRBJ1-2; tentatively, D is TRBD1 (6 bases). The CDR3 has 14 residues. Trimming removed 3 bases at V and 7 bases at J, with 16 bases between. CDR1 SGHKS and CDR2 YYEKEE come from the germline V gene (reference sequence). The CDR3 here is CASSSTGSPGGYTF. The DNA of the CDR3 is TGTGCCAGCAGCTCGACAGGTTCTCCGGGTGGCTACACCTTC.

The chain recombines TRBV14 with TRBJ2-3; D uncertain. This CDR3 region has 13 residues. Between the trimmed V and J ends, which lost 4 bases and 2 bases, there was a span of 7 bases. The germline V gene encodes CDR1 SGHDN and CDR2 FVKESK. In DNA form, the CDR3 reads TGTGCCAGCAGCCGAGAGTACACAGATACGCAGTATTTT. It specifies CASSREYTDTQYF.

This clone has only one observation. The chain uses TRBV5-4 and TRBJ2-4; 8 nucleotides agree with TRBD2. Unmatched junction bases numbered 5, after V lost 0 bases and J lost 3 bases. The CDR3 sequence is 16 residues long. Germline values: CDR1 SGHNT, CDR2 YYREEE (reference sequence). The CDR3 protein is CASSLAGAGVKNIQYF. The CDR3, as DNA: TGTGCCAGCAGCTTGGCCGGAGCGGGAGTCAAAAACATTCAGTACTTC.

CDR3 bases: TGTGCCAGCAACGCCCTGGGAGGTATCTCCTACGAGCAGTACTTC. This gives the protein CASNALGGISYEQYF. V gene TRBV6-1 combines with J gene TRBJ2-7; D perhaps matches TRBD2 (6 bases). CDR3 length: 15 amino acids. Germline CDR1 and CDR2: MNHNS and SASEGT. The V end was cut by 7 bases, the J end by 0 bases, with 16 bases between.

This clone was counted once. V usage is TRBV6-5 and J usage is TRBJ1-3; perhaps TRBD1 as D (5 bases). Germline assignment: CDR1 MNHEY and CDR2 SVGAGI. The CDR3 covers 15 residues. Trimming left V 7 bases short and J 0 bases short, with 13 bases between. The CDR3, as DNA: TGTGCCAGCACCCGTTGGGGGGGCTCTGGAAACACCATATATTTT. This gives the protein CASTRWGGSGNTIYF.

The rearrangement joins TRBV28 to TRBJ1-1, with 7 positions matching TRBD1. V dropped 3 bases and J dropped 5; count of bases not matched to a gene: 6. CDR1 and CDR2 from the germline V gene are MDHEN and SYDVKM. The length of the CDR3 is 14 residues. CDR3 sequence (DNA): TGTGCCAGCAGTTTCCCAGGGGGGTGGACTGAAGCTTTCTTT. It is translated as CASSFPGGWTEAFF.

The chain links TRBV9 to TRBJ1-1; D may be TRBD1 (5 bases). The ends were cut back, 0 bases at V and 4 bases at J, with 10 bases in the middle. The CDR3 has 14 amino acids. Germline CDR1 and CDR2: SGDLS and YYNGEE. The CDR3 reads CASSVVQGGTEAFF. The CDR3 DNA reads as TGTGCCAGCAGCGTAGTTCAGGGTGGCACTGAAGCTTTCTTT.

The chain uses TRBV6-6 and TRBJ1-1, with D maybe TRBD1 (6 bases). Trimming pared 0 bases from V and 2 bases from J, leaving 7 bases between. The CDR3 loop spans 14 amino acids. In germline, CDR1 is MNHNY, CDR2 SVGAGI (reference sequence). The CDR3 region has the DNA TGTGCCAGCAGTTACTCGGACAGAAACACTGAAGCTTTCTTT. It is translated as CASSYSDRNTEAFF.

The chain links TRBV11-1 to TRBJ2-7; D remains unclear. V was trimmed by 5 bases and J by 7 bases, leaving 18 bases between them. CDR3 length: 14 residues. Germline CDR1 SGHAT, CDR2 FQDESV (reference sequence). The CDR3 spells CASSRRTGSWEQYF. For the CDR3, the DNA is TGTGCCAGCAGCCGCCGAACCGGTTCTTGGGAGCAGTACTTC.

The table lists this clone with a count of one. This chain uses TRBV2 with TRBJ2-7; D may be TRBD1 (6 bases). Germline V CDR1 and CDR2: SNHLY, FYNNEI. Deletions cut 6 bases from V and 0 bases from J, with 15 bases between. The CDR3 has 15 residues. CDR3 protein: CASRDGTLSSYEQYF. CDR3 nucleotides: TGTGCCAGCAGGGATGGGACACTAAGCTCCTACGAGCAGTACTTC. Full variable domain (missing parts from reference TRBV2 and TRBJ2-7): EPEVTQTPSHQVTQMGQEVILRCVPISNHLYFYWYRQILGQKVEFLVSFYNNEISEKSEIFDDQFSVERPDGSNFTLKIRSTKLEDSAMYFCASRDGTLSSYEQYFGPGTRLTVT.

The rearrangement links TRBV6-6 to TRBJ2-1; 7 bases are a match to TRBD2. Trimming took 6 bases from V and 7 from J; bases not matched to a gene: 12. Germline V gives CDR1 MNHNY, CDR2 SVGAGI (reference sequence). The CDR3 spans 15 residues. The CDR3 sequence: CASSNGGSKKNEQFF. The CDR3 DNA reads TGTGCCAGCAGCAACGGGGGGAGTAAAAAGAATGAGCAGTTCTTC.

The chain joins TRBV6-5 to TRBJ1-3; 7 positions match TRBD1. The CDR3 covers 15 residues. With 2 bases clipped from V and 2 bases from J, the junction kept 3 bases outside the gene matches. Looked up from germline, CDR1 is MNHEY and CDR2 is SVGAGI. This chain's CDR3 is CASSYLGQAGNTIYF. The CDR3 DNA follows: TGTGCCAGCAGTTACCTTGGACAGGCTGGAAACACCATATATTTT.

The chain couples TRBV5-4 to TRBJ2-1, with TRBD1 matching over 7 bases. J was trimmed by 2 bases and V by 1 base; bases with no gene match: 0. The length of the CDR3 is 14 residues. Germline loops: CDR1 SGHNT, CDR2 YYREEE (reference sequence). DNA for the CDR3: TGTGCCAGCAGCTTGCAGGGGGCCTACAATGAGCAGTTCTTC. Its translation: CASSLQGAYNEQFF.

To note about this clone: This CDR3 is also generated by other DNA sequences in the sample. The rearrangement uses TRBV2 and TRBJ2-3; weak D call: TRBD2 (5 bases). Trimming stripped 3 bases from V and 0 bases from J, with 10 bases between. From germline, CDR1 is SNHLY and CDR2 FYNNEI. The CDR3 contains 15 residues. CDR3 coding DNA: TGTGCCAGCAGTGAGGACTCTCCAAGCACAGATACGCAGTATTTT. Encoded protein: CASSEDSPSTDTQYF. The whole variable domain, remainder taken from reference TRBV2 and TRBJ2-3, is EPEVTQTPSHQVTQMGQEVILRCVPISNHLYFYWYRQILGQKVEFLVSFYNNEISEKSEIFDDQFSVERPDGSNFTLKIRSTKLEDSAMYFCASSEDSPSTDTQYFGPGTRLTVL.

This chain joins TRBV28 and TRBJ1-5; no firm D call. The CDR3 spans 14 residues. The V and J ends lost 2 bases and 3 bases respectively, with 8 bases between them. Germline-derived CDR1 and CDR2 are MDHEN and SYDVKM. The CDR3 is CASSLRVLNQPQHF. CDR3 DNA: TGTGCCAGCAGTTTACGGGTCCTCAATCAGCCCCAGCATTTT.

This chain connects TRBV6-5 to TRBJ2-5, with D possibly matching TRBD2 (6 bases). V gave up 0 bases and J gave up 5 bases, with 10 bases separating them. The CDR3 is made up of 14 amino acids. Looked up from germline, CDR1 is MNHEY and CDR2 is SVGAGI. Here the CDR3 DNA reads TGTGCCAGCAGTTACTCGGCGGGGATGGAGACCCAGTACTTC. Encoded protein: CASSYSAGMETQYF.

The CDR3 DNA follows: TGTGCCAGCAGCGTAGGTCTCCATGAGCAGTTCTTC. Translating it yields CASSVGLHEQFF. The chain recombines TRBV9 with TRBJ2-1; D not resolved. The CDR3 sequence is 12 residues long. V gave up 0 bases and J gave up 8 bases, with 6 bases separating them. CDR1 is SGDLS, CDR2 YYNGEE, per germline.

The rearrangement uses TRBV28 and TRBJ1-4, with D hard to call. V was clipped by 2 bases and J by 2 bases, with 9 bases between them. The CDR3 has 15 amino acids. Germline-derived CDR1 and CDR2 are MDHEN and SYDVKM. The CDR3 is CASSLDPGTNEKLFF. For the CDR3, the DNA is TGTGCCAGCAGTTTAGATCCAGGTACTAATGAAAAACTGTTTTTT.

This clone was seen only a few times. The V and J genes are TRBV7-9 and TRBJ1-5, with TRBD1 as a possible D gene (5 bases). Germline loops: CDR1 SEHNR, CDR2 FQNEAQ (reference sequence). V dropped 1 base and J dropped 4 bases, with 20 bases sitting between them. The CDR3 contains 18 residues. The CDR3 DNA reads TGTGCCAGCAGCTTAGGGGGTGGTGGGCAGGGAGGTAATCAGCCCCAGCATTTT. The encoded protein is CASSLGGGGQGGNQPQHF.

V usage is TRBV27 and J usage is TRBJ2-3, with TRBD2 matching 7 bases. The CDR3 spans 13 residues. Germline loops: CDR1 MNHEY, CDR2 SMNVEV (reference sequence). Trimming cost V 8 bases and J 3 bases; bases outside gene matches: 5. The chain's CDR3 is CASRRGWTDTQYF. In nucleotides, the CDR3 is TGTGCCAGCCGGCGGGGGTGGACAGATACGCAGTATTTT.

This chain connects TRBV28 to TRBJ2-7; 10 nucleotides line up with TRBD1. The V segment lost 2 bases and the J segment 2 bases; nucleotides outside the gene matches: 9. The germline V gene has CDR1 MDHEN and CDR2 SYDVKM. The CDR3 is made up of 17 amino acids. CDR3 DNA sequence: TGTGCCAGCAGTTTACCGGGACAGGGGAAGGGGGCCTACGAGCAGTACTTC. Translating gives CASSLPGQGKGAYEQYF. The variable domain in full, with the rest retrieved from reference TRBV28 and TRBJ2-7, is DVKVTQSSRYLVKRTGEKVFLECVQDMDHENMFWYRQDPGLGLRLIYFSYDVKMKEKGDIPEGYSVSREKKERFSLILESASTNQTSMYLCASSLPGQGKGAYEQYFGPGTRLTVT.

V usage is TRBV28 and J usage is TRBJ1-2; tentative D call: TRBD1 (5 bases). Germline V gives CDR1 MDHEN, CDR2 SYDVKM. V shed 0 bases and J shed 2 bases, with 13 bases lying between them. CDR3 size: 16 residues. The CDR3 bases are TGTGCCAGCAGTTTATGGGGGCCCGGAGAAAACTATGGCTACACCTTC. It is translated as CASSLWGPGENYGYTF.

The CDR3 protein is CASSLGTGPGPQHF. For the CDR3, the DNA is TGTGCCAGCAGCCTAGGGACAGGCCCGGGGCCCCAGCATTTT. This chain links TRBV5-4 with TRBJ1-5, with TRBD1 identical over 8 bases. V dropped 4 bases and J dropped 9; count of bases not matched to a gene: 9. Germline loops: CDR1 SGHNT, CDR2 YYREEE (reference sequence). The CDR3 has 14 residues.

The chain joins TRBV5-1 to TRBJ1-1, with TRBD1 matching over 7 bases. The junction had 6 bases not matched to a gene; V was cut back by 4 bases and J by 0 bases. Looked up from germline, CDR1 is SGHRS and CDR2 is YFSETQ. The CDR3 consists of 15 residues. The CDR3 reads CASSMTGLVNTEAFF. In DNA form, the CDR3 reads TGCGCCAGCAGCATGACAGGGTTGGTGAACACTGAAGCTTTCTTT.

This chain links TRBV30 with TRBJ2-1, with 9 positions matching TRBD2. V was pared by 0 bases and J by 9 bases, with 6 bases of the junction left unmatched. Germline loops: CDR1 GTSNPN, CDR2 SVGIG (reference sequence). The CDR3 is made up of 14 amino acids. The DNA for the CDR3 is TGTGCCTGGAGTGTAGGTCTAGCGGGAACTGAGCAGTTCTTC. The encoded protein is CAWSVGLAGTEQFF.

The genes are TRBV27 and TRBJ2-5; no definite D call. Per germline, CDR1 MNHEY and CDR2 SMNVEV (reference sequence). V dropped 4 bases and J dropped 2 bases, with 20 bases sitting between them. The CDR3 length is 17 residues. The CDR3 is CASSSTYLSLLQETQYF. The CDR3 DNA reads as TGTGCCAGCAGTTCCACTTACCTTAGCCTCCTACAAGAGACCCAGTACTTC.

The V gene is TRBV11-2, the J gene TRBJ2-1, with D possibly matching TRBD2 (5 bases). Germline V CDR1 and CDR2: SGHAT, FQNNGV. This CDR3 comprises 16 residues. V was pared by 1 base and J by 4 bases, with 14 bases between. The CDR3 region is CASSLGGLLLYNEQFF. As DNA, the CDR3 is TGTGCCAGCAGCTTAGGCGGACTTTTATTGTACAATGAGCAGTTCTTC.

This chain connects TRBV29-1 to TRBJ2-1; tentative D call: TRBD1 (5 bases). The CDR3 length is 12 residues. V lost 3 bases, J lost 7 bases, and 10 bases lay in between. The germline V gene has CDR1 SQVTM and CDR2 ANQGSEA. CDR3 DNA: TGCAGCGTTGAGGTCCCAGGGAATGAGCAGTTCTTC. Translated: CSVEVPGNEQFF.

The table lists this clone with a count of one. The genes are TRBV5-4 and TRBJ2-3; 9 positions agree with TRBD1. With V trimmed by 4 bases and J by 4 bases, 4 bases remained unmatched. The CDR3 sequence is 14 residues long. Germline lookup yields CDR1 SGHNT and CDR2 YYREEE (reference sequence). The DNA of the CDR3 is TGTGCCAGCAGCGGTACAGGGGGCGCAGATACGCAGTATTTT. Amino acid sequence: CASSGTGGADTQYF.

V and J are TRBV9 and TRBJ2-3; D unresolved. The germline CDR1 and CDR2 sequences are SGDLS and YYNGEE. V shed 0 bases and J shed 8 bases, with 4 bases lying between them. This CDR3 contains 11 residues. CDR3 region: CASSVDTTQYF. DNA for the CDR3: TGTGCCAGCAGCGTAGACACTACGCAGTATTTT.